This TCR beta chain stems from a study of T-cell memory formation after mild COVID-19. This clonotype was seen repeatedly, ten times or more. Trimming cost V 2 bases and J 10 bases, with 15 bases left between them. Germline-derived CDR1 and CDR2 are GTSNPN and SVGIG (reference sequence). The length of the CDR3 is 13 residues. TCRdb re-called the 5' RACE reads through MiXCR, storing one row per CDR3 protein. The sample includes approximately 560,000 distinct CDR3 sequences, around a sixth seen only once; the top ten take 8.1%. This receptor was obtained from an adult woman who had mild COVID-19 (a few samples of this study predate the infection). Cell type and time point are not known. The V call is TRBV30, the J call TRBJ2-1; a weak D match, TRBD2 (6 bases). The sequenced sample was PBMCs or a T cell subset sorted from them (not recorded which). The chain's CDR3 is CAWSPYTLAEQFF. CDR3 coding DNA: TGTGCCTGGAGTCCCTATACTCTAGCGGAGCAGTTCTTC.